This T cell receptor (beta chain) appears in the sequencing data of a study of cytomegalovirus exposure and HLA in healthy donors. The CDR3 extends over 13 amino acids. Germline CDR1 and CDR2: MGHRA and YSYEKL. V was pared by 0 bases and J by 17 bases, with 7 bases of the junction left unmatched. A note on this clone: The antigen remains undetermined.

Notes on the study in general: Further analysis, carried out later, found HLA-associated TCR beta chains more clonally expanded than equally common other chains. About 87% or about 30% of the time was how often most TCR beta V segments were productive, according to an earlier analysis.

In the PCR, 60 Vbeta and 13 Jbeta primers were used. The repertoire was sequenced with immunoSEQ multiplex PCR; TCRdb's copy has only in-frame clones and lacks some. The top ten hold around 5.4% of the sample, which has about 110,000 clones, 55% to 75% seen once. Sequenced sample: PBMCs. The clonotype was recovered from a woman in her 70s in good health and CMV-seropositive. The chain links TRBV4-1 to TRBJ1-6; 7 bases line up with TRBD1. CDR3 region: CASSQDRTGPFHF. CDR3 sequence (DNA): TGCGCCAGCAGCCAAGACAGGACAGGCCCTTTCCACTTT.